This T cell receptor beta chain was recorded in a study of T-cell reconstitution after alpha-beta-depleted transplantation in children. Study-wide points: By about two months after transplant, alpha-beta T cells reportedly arose from several hundred graft clones that had expanded. After transplant, high TCRbeta diversity at day 60 in some patients arose from surviving recipient T cells and thymic progenitors.

This clonotype has more than one count but fewer than ten. Its antigen is unknown. Unique molecular identifiers were used in preparing the TCRbeta library. TCRdb re-derived calls from the PCR reads in MiXCR, one entry per CDR3 protein. The table shows about 440,000 distinct CDR3 sequences, with about 45% occurring only once. The sample was PBMCs, taken before TCRalphabeta/CD19-depleted stem cell transplant. The clonotype originates from a girl aged 2 to 9 with aplastic anemia, due to receive a stem cell transplant.

The CDR3 region has the DNA TGTGCCAGCAGTTTTGCGGGACGGGGTAATGAGCAGTTCTTC. Encoded protein: CASSFAGRGNEQFF. This chain connects TRBV28 to TRBJ2-1, with D maybe TRBD2 (6 bases). The CDR3 is made up of 14 amino acids. Deletions cut 3 bases from V and 7 bases from J, with 13 bases between. Germline loops: CDR1 MDHEN, CDR2 SYDVKM. Supplemented by reference TRBV28 and TRBJ2-1, the full variable domain reads DVKVTQSSRYLVKRTGEKVFLECVQDMDHENMFWYRQDPGLGLRLIYFSYDVKMKEKGDIPEGYSVSREKKERFSLILESASTNQTSMYLCASSFAGRGNEQFFGPGTRLTVL.